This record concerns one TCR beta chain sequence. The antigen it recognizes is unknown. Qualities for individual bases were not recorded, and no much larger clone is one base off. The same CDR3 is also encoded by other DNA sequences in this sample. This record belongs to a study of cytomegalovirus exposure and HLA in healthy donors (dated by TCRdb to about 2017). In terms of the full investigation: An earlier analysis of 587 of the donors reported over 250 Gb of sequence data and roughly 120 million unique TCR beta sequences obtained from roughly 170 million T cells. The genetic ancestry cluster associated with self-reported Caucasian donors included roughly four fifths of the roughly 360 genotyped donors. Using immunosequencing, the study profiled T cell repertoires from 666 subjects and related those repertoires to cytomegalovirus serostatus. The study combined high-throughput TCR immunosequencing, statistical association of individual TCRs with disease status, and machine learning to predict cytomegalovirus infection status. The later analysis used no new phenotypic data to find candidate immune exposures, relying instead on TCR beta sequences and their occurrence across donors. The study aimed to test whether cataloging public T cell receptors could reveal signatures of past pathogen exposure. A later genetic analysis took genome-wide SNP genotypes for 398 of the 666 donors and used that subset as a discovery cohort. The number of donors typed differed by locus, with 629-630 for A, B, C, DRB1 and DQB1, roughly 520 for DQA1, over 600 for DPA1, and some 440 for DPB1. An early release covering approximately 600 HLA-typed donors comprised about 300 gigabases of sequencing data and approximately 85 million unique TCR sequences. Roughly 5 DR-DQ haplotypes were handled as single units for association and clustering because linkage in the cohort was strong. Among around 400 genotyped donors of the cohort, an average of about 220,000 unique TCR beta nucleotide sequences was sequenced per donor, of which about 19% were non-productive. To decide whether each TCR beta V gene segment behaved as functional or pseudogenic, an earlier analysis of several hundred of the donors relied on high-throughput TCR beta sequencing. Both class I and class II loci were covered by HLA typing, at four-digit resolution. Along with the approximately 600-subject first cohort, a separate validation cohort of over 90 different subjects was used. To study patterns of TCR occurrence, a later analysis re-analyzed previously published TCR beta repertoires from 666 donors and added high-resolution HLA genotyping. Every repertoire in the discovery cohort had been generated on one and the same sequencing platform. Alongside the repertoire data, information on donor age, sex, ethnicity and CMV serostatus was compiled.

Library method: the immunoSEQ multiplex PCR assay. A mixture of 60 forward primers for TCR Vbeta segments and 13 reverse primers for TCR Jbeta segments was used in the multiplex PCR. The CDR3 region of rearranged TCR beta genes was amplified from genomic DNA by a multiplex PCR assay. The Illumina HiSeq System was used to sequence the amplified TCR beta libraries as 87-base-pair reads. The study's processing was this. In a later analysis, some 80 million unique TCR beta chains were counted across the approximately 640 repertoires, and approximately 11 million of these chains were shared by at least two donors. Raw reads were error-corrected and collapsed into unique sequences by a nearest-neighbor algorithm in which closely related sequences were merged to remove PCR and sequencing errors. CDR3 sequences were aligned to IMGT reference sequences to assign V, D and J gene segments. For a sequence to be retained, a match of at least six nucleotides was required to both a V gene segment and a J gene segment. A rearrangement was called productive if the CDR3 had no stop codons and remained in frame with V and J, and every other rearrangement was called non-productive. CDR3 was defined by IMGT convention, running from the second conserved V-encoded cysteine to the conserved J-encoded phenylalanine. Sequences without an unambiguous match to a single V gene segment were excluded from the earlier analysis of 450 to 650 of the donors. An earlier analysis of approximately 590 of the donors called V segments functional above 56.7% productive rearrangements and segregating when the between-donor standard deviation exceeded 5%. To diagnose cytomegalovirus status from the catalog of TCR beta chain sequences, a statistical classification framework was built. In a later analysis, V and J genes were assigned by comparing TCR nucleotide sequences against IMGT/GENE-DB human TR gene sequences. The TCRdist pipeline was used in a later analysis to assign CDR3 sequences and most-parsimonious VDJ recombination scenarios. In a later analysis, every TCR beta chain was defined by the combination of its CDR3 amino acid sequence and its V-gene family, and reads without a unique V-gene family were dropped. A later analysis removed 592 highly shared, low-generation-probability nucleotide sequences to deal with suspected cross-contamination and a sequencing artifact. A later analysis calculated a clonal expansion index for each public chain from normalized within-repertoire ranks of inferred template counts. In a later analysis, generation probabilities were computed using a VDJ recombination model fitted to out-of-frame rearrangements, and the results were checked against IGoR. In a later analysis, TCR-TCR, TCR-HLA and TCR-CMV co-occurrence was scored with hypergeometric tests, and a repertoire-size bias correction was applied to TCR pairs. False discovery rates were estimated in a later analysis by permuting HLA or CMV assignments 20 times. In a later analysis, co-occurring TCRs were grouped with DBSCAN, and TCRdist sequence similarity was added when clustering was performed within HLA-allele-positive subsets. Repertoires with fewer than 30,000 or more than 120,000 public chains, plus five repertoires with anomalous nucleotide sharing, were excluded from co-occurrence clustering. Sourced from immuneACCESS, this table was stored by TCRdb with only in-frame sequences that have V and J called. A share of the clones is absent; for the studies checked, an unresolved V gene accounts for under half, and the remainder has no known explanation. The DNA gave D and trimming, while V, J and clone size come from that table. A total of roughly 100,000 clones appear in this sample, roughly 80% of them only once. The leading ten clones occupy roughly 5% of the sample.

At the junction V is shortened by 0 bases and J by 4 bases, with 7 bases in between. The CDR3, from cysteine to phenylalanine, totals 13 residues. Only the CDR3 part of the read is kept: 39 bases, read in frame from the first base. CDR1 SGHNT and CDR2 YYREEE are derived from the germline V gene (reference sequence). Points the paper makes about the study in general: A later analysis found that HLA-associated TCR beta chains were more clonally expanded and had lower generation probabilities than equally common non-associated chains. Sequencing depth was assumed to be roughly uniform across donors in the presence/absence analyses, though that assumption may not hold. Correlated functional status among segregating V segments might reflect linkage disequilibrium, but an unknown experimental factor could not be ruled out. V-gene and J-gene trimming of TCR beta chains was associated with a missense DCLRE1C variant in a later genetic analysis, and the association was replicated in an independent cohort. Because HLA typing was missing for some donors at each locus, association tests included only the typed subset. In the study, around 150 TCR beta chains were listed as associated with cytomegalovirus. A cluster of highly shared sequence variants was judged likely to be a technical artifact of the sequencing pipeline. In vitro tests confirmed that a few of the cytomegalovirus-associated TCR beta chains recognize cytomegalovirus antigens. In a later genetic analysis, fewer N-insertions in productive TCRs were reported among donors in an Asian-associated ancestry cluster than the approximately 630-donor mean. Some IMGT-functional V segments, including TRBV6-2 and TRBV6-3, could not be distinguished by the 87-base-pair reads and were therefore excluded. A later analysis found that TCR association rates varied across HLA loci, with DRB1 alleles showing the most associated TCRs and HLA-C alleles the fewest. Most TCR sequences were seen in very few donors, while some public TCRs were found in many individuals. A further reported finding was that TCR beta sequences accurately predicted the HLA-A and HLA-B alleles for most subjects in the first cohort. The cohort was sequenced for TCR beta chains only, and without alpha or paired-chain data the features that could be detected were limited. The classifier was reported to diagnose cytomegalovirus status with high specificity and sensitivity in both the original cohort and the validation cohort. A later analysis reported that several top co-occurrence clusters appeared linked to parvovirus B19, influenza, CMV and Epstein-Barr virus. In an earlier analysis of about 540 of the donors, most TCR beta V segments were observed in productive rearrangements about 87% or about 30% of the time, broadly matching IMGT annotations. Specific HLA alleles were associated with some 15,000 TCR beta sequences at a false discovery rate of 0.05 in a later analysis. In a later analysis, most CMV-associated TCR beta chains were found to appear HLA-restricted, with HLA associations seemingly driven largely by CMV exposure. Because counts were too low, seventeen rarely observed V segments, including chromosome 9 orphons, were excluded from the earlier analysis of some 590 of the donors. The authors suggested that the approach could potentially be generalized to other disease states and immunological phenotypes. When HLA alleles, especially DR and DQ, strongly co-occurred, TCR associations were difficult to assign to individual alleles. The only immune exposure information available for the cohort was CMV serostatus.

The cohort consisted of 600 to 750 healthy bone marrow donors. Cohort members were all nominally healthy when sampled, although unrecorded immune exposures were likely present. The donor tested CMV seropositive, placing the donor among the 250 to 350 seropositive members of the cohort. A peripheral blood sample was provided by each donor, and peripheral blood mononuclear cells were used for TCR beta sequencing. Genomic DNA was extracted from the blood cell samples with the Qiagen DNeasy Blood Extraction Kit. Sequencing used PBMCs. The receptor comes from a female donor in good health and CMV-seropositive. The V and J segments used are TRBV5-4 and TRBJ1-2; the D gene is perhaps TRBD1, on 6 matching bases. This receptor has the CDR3 CASSLETGYGYTF. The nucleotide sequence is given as TGTGCCAGCAGCTTGGAGACAGGCTATGGCTACACCTTC.